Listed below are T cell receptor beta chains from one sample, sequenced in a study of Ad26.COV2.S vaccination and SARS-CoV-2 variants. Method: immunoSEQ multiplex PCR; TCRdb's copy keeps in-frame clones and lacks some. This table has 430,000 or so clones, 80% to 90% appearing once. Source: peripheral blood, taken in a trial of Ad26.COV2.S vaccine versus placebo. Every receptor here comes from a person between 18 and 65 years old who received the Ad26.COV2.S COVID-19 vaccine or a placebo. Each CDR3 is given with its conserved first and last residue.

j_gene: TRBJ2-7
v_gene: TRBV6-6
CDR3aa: CASSRQMGGARGDEQYF

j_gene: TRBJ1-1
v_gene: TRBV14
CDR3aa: CASNLQGNTEAFF

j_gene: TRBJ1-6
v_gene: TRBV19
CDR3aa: CASSLARGSNNSPLHF

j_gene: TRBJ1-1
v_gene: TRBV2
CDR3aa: CASSPELIGTGTEAFF

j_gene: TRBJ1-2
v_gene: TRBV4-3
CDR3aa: CASSQGTARDYGYTF

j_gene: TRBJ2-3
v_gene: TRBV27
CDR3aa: CASSLGDTQYF

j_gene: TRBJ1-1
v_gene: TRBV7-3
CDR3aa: CASSSVNTEAFF

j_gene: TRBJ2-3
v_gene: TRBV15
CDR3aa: CATSGSGTDTQYF

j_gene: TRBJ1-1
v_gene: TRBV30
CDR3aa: CAWSVRLNTEAFF

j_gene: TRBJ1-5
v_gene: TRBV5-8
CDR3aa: CASSLLFYSNQPQHF

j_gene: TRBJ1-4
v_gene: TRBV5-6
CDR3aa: CASRLLTHEKLFF

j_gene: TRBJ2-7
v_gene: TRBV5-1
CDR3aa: CASSLDPNQKRYF

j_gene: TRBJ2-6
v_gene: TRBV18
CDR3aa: CASSSVLAGRPSGANVLTF

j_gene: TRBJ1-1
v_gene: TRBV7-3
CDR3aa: CASSLDGDTEAFF

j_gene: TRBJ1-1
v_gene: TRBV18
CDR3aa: CASSRGTGGNTEAFF

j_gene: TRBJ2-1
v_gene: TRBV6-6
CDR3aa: CASSYPEGTTYNEQFF

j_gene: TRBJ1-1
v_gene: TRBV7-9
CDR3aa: CASSLAGAGENTEAFF

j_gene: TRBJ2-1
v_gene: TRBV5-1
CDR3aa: CASSPDSNEQFF

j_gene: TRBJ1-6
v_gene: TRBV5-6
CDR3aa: CASSLAGWSSPLHF

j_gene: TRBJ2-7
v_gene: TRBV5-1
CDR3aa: CASRPGTGIGYEQYF

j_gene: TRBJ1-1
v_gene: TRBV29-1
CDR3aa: CSVARGVTGQNTEAFF

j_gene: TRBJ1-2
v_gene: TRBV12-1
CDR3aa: CASSRRWKGYTF

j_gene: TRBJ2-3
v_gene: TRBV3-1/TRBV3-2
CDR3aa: CASSQYGVDRTDTQYF

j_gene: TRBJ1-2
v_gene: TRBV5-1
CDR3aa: CASSLVAGAYGYTF

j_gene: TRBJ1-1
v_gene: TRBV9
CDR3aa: CASSAPRDRGLITEAFF

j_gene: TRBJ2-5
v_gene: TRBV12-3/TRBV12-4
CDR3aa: CASRLGQKETQYF

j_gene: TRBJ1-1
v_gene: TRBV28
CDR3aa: CASSLTGPEAFF

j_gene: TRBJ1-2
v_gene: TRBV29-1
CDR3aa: CSVETQTGYTF

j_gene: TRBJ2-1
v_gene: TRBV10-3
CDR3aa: CAISESPGTGINEQFF

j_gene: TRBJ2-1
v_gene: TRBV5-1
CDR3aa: CASSLVGQGRDEQFF

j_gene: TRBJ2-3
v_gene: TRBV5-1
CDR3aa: CASSLEGTDTQYF

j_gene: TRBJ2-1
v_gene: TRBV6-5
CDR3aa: CASYALAGEVGEQFF

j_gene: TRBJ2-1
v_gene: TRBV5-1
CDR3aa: CASSSDHYNEQFF

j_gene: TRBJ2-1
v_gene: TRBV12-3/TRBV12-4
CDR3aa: CASSLLGTDEQFF

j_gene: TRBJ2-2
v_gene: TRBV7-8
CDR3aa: CASSLVIAGGTGELFF

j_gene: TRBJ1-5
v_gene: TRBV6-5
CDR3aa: CASSYDHRGNQPQHF

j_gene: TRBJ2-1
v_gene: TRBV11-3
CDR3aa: CASSLTGENEQFF

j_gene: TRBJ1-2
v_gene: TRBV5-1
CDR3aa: CASSLDDGTGGYGYTF

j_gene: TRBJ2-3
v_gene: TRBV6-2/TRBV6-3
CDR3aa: CASSYLGSQPQYF

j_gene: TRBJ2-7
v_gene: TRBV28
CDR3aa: CASSLIPIYEQYF

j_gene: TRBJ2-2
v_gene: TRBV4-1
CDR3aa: CASSQEYTTGELFF

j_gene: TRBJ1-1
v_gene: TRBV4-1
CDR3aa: CASSQDNSGFAFF

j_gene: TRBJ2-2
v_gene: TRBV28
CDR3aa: CASKFFWVSGENTGELFF

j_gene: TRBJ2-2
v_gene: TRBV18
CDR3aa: CASSHDSQGVGGELFF

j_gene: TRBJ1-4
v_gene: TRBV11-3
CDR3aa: CASSFREGEKLFF

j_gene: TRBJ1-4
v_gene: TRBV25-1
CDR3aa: CASSELPGQGGTNEKLFF

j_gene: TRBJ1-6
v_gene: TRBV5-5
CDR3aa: CASSPRTVSSYNSPLHF

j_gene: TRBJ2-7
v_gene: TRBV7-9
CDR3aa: CASSLALSGGQDEQYF

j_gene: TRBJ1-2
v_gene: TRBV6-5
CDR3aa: CASSYSAYYGYTF

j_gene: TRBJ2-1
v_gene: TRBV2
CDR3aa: CASRMTSGRADEQFF

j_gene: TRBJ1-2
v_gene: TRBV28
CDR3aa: CASSSFSGVYGYTF